This T cell receptor beta chain came from a study of cytomegalovirus exposure and HLA in healthy donors. Turning to the study itself: The 120 or so validation repertoires were reported in a later analysis to have been generated on the same platform as the roughly 700 first-cohort repertoires. Whole-study findings and limits: The classifier reportedly diagnosed cytomegalovirus status with high specificity and sensitivity. That first-cohort TCR clusters tended to co-occur in the roughly 130 validation repertoires was found in a later analysis.

V dropped 2 bases and J dropped 2; count of bases not matched to a gene: 1. Per the germline V gene, CDR1 is SGHTA and CDR2 is FQGNSA. The CDR3 contains 15 residues. This clone was found once. Its target is unknown. Measured with immunoSEQ multiplex PCR; TCRdb has only the in-frame clones, and not every one. This table holds 200,000 to 250,000 clones, just over 90% found once. Specimen: PBMCs. This chain uses TRBV7-2 with TRBJ1-5; 9 bases map to TRBD1. The receptor was derived from a woman aged 18-29 years in good health and CMV-seronegative. In DNA form, the CDR3 reads TGTGCCAGCAGCTTAACAGGGGGCCGCAATCAGCCCCAGCATTTT. Amino acids: CASSLTGGRNQPQHF.